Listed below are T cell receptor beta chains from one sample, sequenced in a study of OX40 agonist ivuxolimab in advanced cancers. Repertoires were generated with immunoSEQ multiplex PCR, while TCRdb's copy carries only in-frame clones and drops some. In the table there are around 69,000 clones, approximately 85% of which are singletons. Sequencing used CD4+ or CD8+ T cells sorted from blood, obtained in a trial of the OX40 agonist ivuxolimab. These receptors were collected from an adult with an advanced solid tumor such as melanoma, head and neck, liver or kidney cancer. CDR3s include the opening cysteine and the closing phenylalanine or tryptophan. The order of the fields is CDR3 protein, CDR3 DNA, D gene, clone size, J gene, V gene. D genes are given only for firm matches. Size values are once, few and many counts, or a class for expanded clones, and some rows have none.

cdr3_aa: CAWNPLRTSGTSYNEQFF
cdr3_nt: TGTGCCTGGAATCCCCTCCGGACTAGCGGGACCTCCTACAATGAGCAGTTCTTC
d_call: TRBD2
clone_size: NA
j_call: TRBJ2-1
v_call: TRBV30

cdr3_aa: CASSLGGRQGTEAFF
cdr3_nt: TGTGCCAGCAGCTTGGGAGGTAGGCAGGGAACTGAAGCTTTCTTT
d_call: NA
clone_size: NA
j_call: TRBJ1-1
v_call: TRBV5-4

cdr3_aa: CASSPRVSENTEAFF
cdr3_nt: TGTGCCAGCAGCCCTAGGGTATCCGAGAACACTGAAGCTTTCTTT
d_call: NA
clone_size: NA
j_call: TRBJ1-1
v_call: TRBV7-9

cdr3_aa: CAWSVRAGGLNQPQHF
cdr3_nt: TGTGCCTGGAGTGTACGAGCAGGGGGGCTTAATCAGCCCCAGCATTTT
d_call: TRBD1
clone_size: many
j_call: TRBJ1-5
v_call: TRBV30

cdr3_aa: CASSDADPPYEQYF
cdr3_nt: TGTGCCAGCAGTGACGCGGACCCCCCCTACGAGCAGTACTTC
d_call: NA
clone_size: NA
j_call: TRBJ2-7
v_call: TRBV25-1

cdr3_aa: CASSYKGYNSPLHF
cdr3_nt: TGTGCCAGCAGTTACAAGGGGTATAATTCACCCCTCCACTTT
d_call: NA
clone_size: NA
j_call: TRBJ1-6
v_call: TRBV6-5

cdr3_aa: CASSFTGGTQPQHF
cdr3_nt: TGTGCCAGCAGCTTCACAGGGGGCACGCAGCCCCAGCATTTT
d_call: TRBD1
clone_size: NA
j_call: TRBJ1-5
v_call: TRBV7-2

cdr3_aa: CASSLEVTYEQYF
cdr3_nt: TGCGCCAGCAGCTTAGAGGTCACCTACGAGCAGTACTTC
d_call: NA
clone_size: NA
j_call: TRBJ2-7
v_call: TRBV5-1

cdr3_aa: CASSFPGAKNIQYF
cdr3_nt: TGTGCCAGCAGCTTTCCCGGGGCCAAAAACATTCAGTACTTC
d_call: NA
clone_size: NA
j_call: TRBJ2-4
v_call: TRBV7-2

cdr3_aa: CASSRHRILNGTEAFF
cdr3_nt: TGTGCCAGCAGCCGCCATAGGATTCTCAATGGAACTGAAGCTTTCTTT
d_call: NA
clone_size: NA
j_call: TRBJ1-1
v_call: TRBV7-2

cdr3_aa: CASSHGSIINYGYTF
cdr3_nt: TGTGCCAGCAGCCACGGGAGCATAATTAACTATGGCTACACCTTC
d_call: NA
clone_size: NA
j_call: TRBJ1-2
v_call: TRBV5-8

cdr3_aa: CAWSVGGDFYSNQPQHF
cdr3_nt: TGTGCCTGGAGTGTGGGGGGCGATTTTTATAGCAATCAGCCCCAGCATTTT
d_call: NA
clone_size: NA
j_call: TRBJ1-5
v_call: TRBV30

cdr3_aa: CASSWDRGPGTEAFF
cdr3_nt: TGTGCCAGTAGTTGGGACAGGGGGCCAGGAACTGAAGCTTTCTTT
d_call: TRBD1
clone_size: NA
j_call: TRBJ1-1
v_call: TRBV19

cdr3_aa: CASSSRSGTGNTGELFF
cdr3_nt: TGTGCCAGCAGCTCCAGGTCCGGGACAGGGAACACCGGGGAGCTGTTTTTT
d_call: TRBD1
clone_size: NA
j_call: TRBJ2-2
v_call: TRBV7-3

cdr3_aa: CASSVGLRGQGRSETQYF
cdr3_nt: TGTGCCAGCAGCGTAGGTTTACGGGGACAGGGTCGATCAGAGACCCAGTACTTC
d_call: TRBD1
clone_size: NA
j_call: TRBJ2-5
v_call: TRBV9

cdr3_aa: CASSQVGAIGTSSYNEQFF
cdr3_nt: TGCGCCAGCAGCCAAGTTGGGGCAATCGGGACTAGCTCCTACAATGAGCAGTTCTTC
d_call: TRBD2
clone_size: NA
j_call: TRBJ2-1
v_call: TRBV4-3

cdr3_aa: CASSQDAPAGSNSPLHF
cdr3_nt: TGCGCCAGCAGCCAAGATGCCCCGGCAGGCTCCAATTCACCCCTCCACTTT
d_call: NA
clone_size: NA
j_call: TRBJ1-6
v_call: TRBV4-3

cdr3_aa: CAISESRGLSYNEQFF
cdr3_nt: TGTGCCATCAGTGAGTCTCGGGGGCTATCCTACAATGAGCAGTTCTTC
d_call: NA
clone_size: NA
j_call: TRBJ2-1
v_call: TRBV10-3

cdr3_aa: CAISVDPQETQYF
cdr3_nt: TGTGCCATCAGTGTGGACCCCCAAGAGACCCAGTACTTC
d_call: NA
clone_size: once
j_call: TRBJ2-5
v_call: TRBV10-3

cdr3_aa: CASSFLEGGSETQYF
cdr3_nt: TGTGCCAGCAGTTTCTTGGAAGGGGGCTCAGAGACCCAGTACTTC
d_call: TRBD1
clone_size: NA
j_call: TRBJ2-5
v_call: TRBV28

cdr3_aa: CASSLTQGTDTQYF
cdr3_nt: TGTGCCAGCAGCCTTACACAGGGGACAGATACGCAGTATTTT
d_call: TRBD1
clone_size: NA
j_call: TRBJ2-3
v_call: TRBV11-3

cdr3_aa: CASSLPQRNTEAFF
cdr3_nt: TGTGCCAGCAGCTTGCCCCAGAGGAACACTGAAGCTTTCTTT
d_call: NA
clone_size: NA
j_call: TRBJ1-1
v_call: TRBV5-4

cdr3_aa: CASRGWDEQYF
cdr3_nt: TGTGCCAGTAGGGGTTGGGACGAGCAGTACTTC
d_call: NA
clone_size: NA
j_call: TRBJ2-7
v_call: TRBV19

cdr3_aa: CASSLGQTSGGYTF
cdr3_nt: TGTGCCAGCAGCTTAGGGCAGACCTCCGGGGGCTACACCTTC
d_call: NA
clone_size: NA
j_call: TRBJ1-2
v_call: TRBV7-2

cdr3_aa: CASSVTGTGYGYTF
cdr3_nt: TGTGCCAGCAGTGTTACCGGGACAGGGTACGGCTACACCTTC
d_call: TRBD1
clone_size: NA
j_call: TRBJ1-2
v_call: TRBV7-9

cdr3_aa: CASSFGGMRNTEAFF
cdr3_nt: TGTGCCAGCAGCTTCGGGGGAATGCGGAACACTGAAGCTTTCTTT
d_call: NA
clone_size: NA
j_call: TRBJ1-1
v_call: TRBV7-9

cdr3_aa: CASSWGAGESGELFF
cdr3_nt: TGTGCCAGCAGCTGGGGGGCGGGAGAATCAGGGGAGCTGTTTTTT
d_call: NA
clone_size: NA
j_call: TRBJ2-2
v_call: TRBV11-2

cdr3_aa: CASSSYNEQYF
cdr3_nt: TGCGCCAGCAGCTCCTATAATGAGCAGTACTTC
d_call: NA
clone_size: few
j_call: TRBJ2-7
v_call: TRBV5-1

cdr3_aa: CAIRGQDNSPLHF
cdr3_nt: TGTGCCATCAGGGGACAGGACAATTCACCCCTCCACTTT
d_call: TRBD1
clone_size: NA
j_call: TRBJ1-6
v_call: TRBV10-3

cdr3_aa: CASSLQASGLFSYEQYF
cdr3_nt: TGTGCCAGCAGCTTACAGGCTAGCGGACTCTTCTCCTACGAGCAGTACTTC
d_call: TRBD2
clone_size: NA
j_call: TRBJ2-7
v_call: TRBV7-2

cdr3_aa: CASSLGDPRDYGYTF
cdr3_nt: TGTGCCAGCAGCTTAGGGGACCCTCGGGACTATGGCTACACCTTC
d_call: NA
clone_size: NA
j_call: TRBJ1-2
v_call: TRBV11-2

cdr3_aa: CASSMPTGDGYTF
cdr3_nt: TGTGCCAGCTCAATGCCGACAGGGGATGGCTACACCTTC
d_call: TRBD1
clone_size: few
j_call: TRBJ1-2
v_call: TRBV18

cdr3_aa: CASSPLGMLNTEAFF
cdr3_nt: TGTGCCAGCAGCCCCCTAGGGATGTTGAACACTGAAGCTTTCTTT
d_call: NA
clone_size: NA
j_call: TRBJ1-1
v_call: TRBV14

cdr3_aa: CASSYEPRDRGSNQPQHF
cdr3_nt: TGCGCCAGCAGCTACGAGCCCCGGGACAGGGGTAGCAATCAGCCCCAGCATTTT
d_call: TRBD1
clone_size: NA
j_call: TRBJ1-5
v_call: TRBV5-1

cdr3_aa: CASMGQPGNTIYF
cdr3_nt: TGTGCCAGCATGGGGCAGCCTGGAAACACCATATATTTT
d_call: NA
clone_size: NA
j_call: TRBJ1-3
v_call: TRBV9

cdr3_aa: CASSRPGTQYF
cdr3_nt: TGTGCCAGCAGCCGGCCGGGGACGCAGTATTTT
d_call: NA
clone_size: once
j_call: TRBJ2-3
v_call: TRBV11-3

cdr3_aa: CASSYFGQGGGTQYF
cdr3_nt: TGTGCCAGCAGTTACTTCGGACAGGGGGGAGGGACCCAGTACTTC
d_call: TRBD1
clone_size: NA
j_call: TRBJ2-5
v_call: TRBV6-5

cdr3_aa: CASSTRLAGGPHEQFF
cdr3_nt: TGTGCCAGCAGCACCCGACTAGCGGGAGGGCCGCATGAGCAGTTCTTC
d_call: TRBD2
clone_size: NA
j_call: TRBJ2-1
v_call: TRBV11-1

cdr3_aa: CASRQPGLAGGYNEQFF
cdr3_nt: TGTGCCAGCAGGCAACCGGGACTAGCGGGAGGTTACAATGAGCAGTTCTTC
d_call: TRBD2
clone_size: NA
j_call: TRBJ2-1
v_call: TRBV28

cdr3_aa: CASSLNRVLYGYTF
cdr3_nt: TGTGCCAGCAGTCTGAACAGGGTGCTCTATGGCTACACCTTC
d_call: NA
clone_size: NA
j_call: TRBJ1-2
v_call: TRBV27

cdr3_aa: CASSYYRLSEAFF
cdr3_nt: TGTGCCAGCAGTTACTACCGGTTATCTGAAGCTTTCTTT
d_call: NA
clone_size: NA
j_call: TRBJ1-1
v_call: TRBV6-5

cdr3_aa: CASGRAVEAFF
cdr3_nt: TGTGCCAGCGGGCGGGCGGTCGAAGCTTTCTTT
d_call: NA
clone_size: NA
j_call: TRBJ1-1
v_call: TRBV6-5

cdr3_aa: CASSGGPTGSYNSPLHF
cdr3_nt: TGTGCCAGCAGTGGCGGGCCTACCGGGTCCTATAATTCACCCCTCCACTTT
d_call: NA
clone_size: NA
j_call: TRBJ1-6
v_call: TRBV2

cdr3_aa: CASSSPPTGRIPYEQYF
cdr3_nt: TGCGCCAGCAGCTCGCCACCAACCGGACGGATCCCCTACGAGCAGTACTTC
d_call: NA
clone_size: NA
j_call: TRBJ2-7
v_call: TRBV5-1

cdr3_aa: CASSLRDKGPSYEQYF
cdr3_nt: TGTGCCAGCAGTCTCCGGGACAAGGGGCCCTCCTACGAGCAGTACTTC
d_call: NA
clone_size: NA
j_call: TRBJ2-7
v_call: TRBV6-6

cdr3_aa: CASSLRTGASGPQHF
cdr3_nt: TGTGCCAGCAGTTTGCGGACAGGGGCCTCGGGGCCCCAGCATTTT
d_call: TRBD1
clone_size: NA
j_call: TRBJ1-5
v_call: TRBV28

cdr3_aa: CASSWGGTEAFF
cdr3_nt: TGTGCCAGCAGCTGGGGTGGCACTGAAGCTTTCTTT
d_call: NA
clone_size: NA
j_call: TRBJ1-1
v_call: TRBV7-2

cdr3_aa: CASSFHQNEKLFF
cdr3_nt: TGTGCCAGCAGTTTTCACCAAAATGAAAAACTGTTTTTT
d_call: NA
clone_size: NA
j_call: TRBJ1-4
v_call: TRBV6-5

cdr3_aa: CASSYTSGVGGDEQFF
cdr3_nt: TGTGCCAGCAGCTATACTAGCGGAGTAGGGGGGGATGAGCAGTTCTTC
d_call: TRBD2
clone_size: NA
j_call: TRBJ2-1
v_call: TRBV11-3

cdr3_aa: CASSPRDLQNTEAFF
cdr3_nt: TGTGCCAGCAGCCCCAGGGACTTACAAAACACTGAAGCTTTCTTT
d_call: NA
clone_size: NA
j_call: TRBJ1-1
v_call: TRBV11-2

cdr3_aa: CASRYEGARAFF
cdr3_nt: TGTGCCAGCAGATACGAGGGGGCGCGGGCTTTCTTT
d_call: TRBD1
clone_size: NA
j_call: TRBJ1-1
v_call: TRBV28

cdr3_aa: CASSPYNEQFF
cdr3_nt: TGTGCCAGCTCCCCGTACAATGAGCAGTTCTTC
d_call: NA
clone_size: NA
j_call: TRBJ2-1
v_call: TRBV18

cdr3_aa: CASSLEGAGANVLTF
cdr3_nt: TGCGCCAGCAGCTTGGAAGGGGCTGGGGCCAACGTCCTGACTTTC
d_call: NA
clone_size: NA
j_call: TRBJ2-6
v_call: TRBV5-1

cdr3_aa: CASSLDGQEFDEQYF
cdr3_nt: TGTGCCAGCAGCTTAGATGGCCAGGAGTTCGACGAGCAGTACTTC
d_call: NA
clone_size: NA
j_call: TRBJ2-7
v_call: TRBV11-3

cdr3_aa: CASSNQPQHF
cdr3_nt: TGTGCCAGCAGCAATCAGCCCCAGCATTTT
d_call: NA
clone_size: NA
j_call: TRBJ1-5
v_call: TRBV6-1